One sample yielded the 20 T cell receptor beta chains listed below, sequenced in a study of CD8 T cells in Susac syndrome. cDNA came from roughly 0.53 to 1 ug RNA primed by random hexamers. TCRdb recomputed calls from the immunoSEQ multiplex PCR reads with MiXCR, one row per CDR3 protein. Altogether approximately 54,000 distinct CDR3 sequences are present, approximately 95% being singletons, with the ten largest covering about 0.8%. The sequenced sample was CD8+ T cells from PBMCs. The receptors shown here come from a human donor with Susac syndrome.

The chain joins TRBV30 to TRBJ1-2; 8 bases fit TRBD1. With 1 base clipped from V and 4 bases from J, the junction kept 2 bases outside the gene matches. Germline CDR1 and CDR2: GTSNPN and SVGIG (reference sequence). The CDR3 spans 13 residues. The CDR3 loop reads CAWSATGAYGYTF. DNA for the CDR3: TGTGCCTGGAGTGCGACAGGGGCCTATGGCTACACCTTC.

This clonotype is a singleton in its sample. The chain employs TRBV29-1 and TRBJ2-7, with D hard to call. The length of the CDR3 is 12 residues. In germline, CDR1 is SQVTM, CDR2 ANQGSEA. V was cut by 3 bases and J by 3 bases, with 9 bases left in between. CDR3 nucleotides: TGCAGCGTTGAGTTTGGGGACTACGAGCAGTACTTC. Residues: CSVEFGDYEQYF.

The CDR3 is CASSPRFGQKETQYF. Here the CDR3 DNA reads TGTGCCAGCAGCCCAAGGTTCGGGCAAAAAGAGACCCAGTACTTC. J is TRBJ2-5 and V is TRBV11-2; D remains ambiguous. This CDR3 spans 15 amino acids. Trimming left V 5 bases short and J 3 bases short, with 16 bases between. From germline, CDR1 is SGHAT and CDR2 FQNNGV.

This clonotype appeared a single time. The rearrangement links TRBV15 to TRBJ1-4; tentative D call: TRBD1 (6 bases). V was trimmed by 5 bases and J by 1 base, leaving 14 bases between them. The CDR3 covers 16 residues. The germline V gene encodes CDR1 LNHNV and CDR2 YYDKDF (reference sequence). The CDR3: CATSHYVRGTNEKLFF. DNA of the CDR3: TGTGCCACCAGCCACTATGTCAGGGGAACTAATGAAAAACTGTTTTTT.

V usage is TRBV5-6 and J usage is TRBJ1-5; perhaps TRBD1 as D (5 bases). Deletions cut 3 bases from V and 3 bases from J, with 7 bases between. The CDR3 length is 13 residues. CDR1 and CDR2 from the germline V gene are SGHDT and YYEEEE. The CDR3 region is CASSSGYNQPQHF. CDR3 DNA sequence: TGTGCCAGCAGCTCAGGGTACAATCAGCCCCAGCATTTT.

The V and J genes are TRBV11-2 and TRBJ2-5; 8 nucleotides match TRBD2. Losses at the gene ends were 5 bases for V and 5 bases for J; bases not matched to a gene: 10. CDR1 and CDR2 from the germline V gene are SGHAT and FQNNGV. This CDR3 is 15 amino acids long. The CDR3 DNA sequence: TGTGCCAGCAGCCCGACGGAGCGGGGGTTGGAGACCCAGTACTTC. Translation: CASSPTERGLETQYF.

CDR3: CAWSRGVDSNQPQHF. DNA for the CDR3: TGTGCCTGGAGTAGGGGCGTAGATAGCAATCAGCCCCAGCATTTT. This chain connects TRBV30 to TRBJ1-5, with a possible D match to TRBD1 (5 bases). CDR3 length: 15 amino acids. Trimming removed 2 bases at V and 0 bases at J, with 11 bases between. The germline V gene encodes CDR1 GTSNPN and CDR2 SVGIG (reference sequence).

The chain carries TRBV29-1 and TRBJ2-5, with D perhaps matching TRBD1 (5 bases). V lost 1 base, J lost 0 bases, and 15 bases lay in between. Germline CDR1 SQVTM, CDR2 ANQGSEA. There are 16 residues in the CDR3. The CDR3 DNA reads TGCAGCGTTGAAGCGGGTGCCAGGGAAAACCAAGAGACCCAGTACTTC. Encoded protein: CSVEAGARENQETQYF.

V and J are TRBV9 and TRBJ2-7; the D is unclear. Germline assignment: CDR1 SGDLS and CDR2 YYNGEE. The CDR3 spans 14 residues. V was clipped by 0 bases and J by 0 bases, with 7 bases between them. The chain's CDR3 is CASSVGLDSYEQYF. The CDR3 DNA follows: TGTGCCAGCAGCGTAGGCCTTGACTCCTACGAGCAGTACTTC.

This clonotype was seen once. DNA of the CDR3: TGCGCCAGCAGCCTCACAGGGGGCAATGAGCAGTTCTTC. It codes for CASSLTGGNEQFF. V gene TRBV5-1 combines with J gene TRBJ2-1; 8 bases align to TRBD1. Germline CDR1 is SGHRS and CDR2 is YFSETQ. Losses at the gene ends were 4 bases for V and 6 bases for J; bases not matched to a gene: 3. This CDR3 has 13 amino acids.

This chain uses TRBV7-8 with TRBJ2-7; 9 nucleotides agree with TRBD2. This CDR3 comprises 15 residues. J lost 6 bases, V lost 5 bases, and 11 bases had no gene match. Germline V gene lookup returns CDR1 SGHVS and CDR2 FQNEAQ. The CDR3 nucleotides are TGTGCCAGCAGCCGGAATAGCGGGGGCCCCCCCGAGCAGTACTTC. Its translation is CASSRNSGGPPEQYF.

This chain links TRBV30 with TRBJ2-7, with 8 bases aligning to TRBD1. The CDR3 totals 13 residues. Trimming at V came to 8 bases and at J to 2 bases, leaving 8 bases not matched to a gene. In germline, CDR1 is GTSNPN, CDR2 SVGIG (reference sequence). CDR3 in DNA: TGTGCCGGTACCTGGACAGGGACCTACGAGCAGTACTTC. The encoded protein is CAGTWTGTYEQYF.

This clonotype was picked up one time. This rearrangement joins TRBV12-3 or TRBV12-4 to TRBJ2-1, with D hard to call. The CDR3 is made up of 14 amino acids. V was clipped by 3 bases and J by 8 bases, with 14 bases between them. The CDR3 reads CASSFPFRPHEQFF. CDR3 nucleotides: TGTGCCAGCAGTTTCCCTTTTAGGCCCCATGAGCAGTTCTTC.

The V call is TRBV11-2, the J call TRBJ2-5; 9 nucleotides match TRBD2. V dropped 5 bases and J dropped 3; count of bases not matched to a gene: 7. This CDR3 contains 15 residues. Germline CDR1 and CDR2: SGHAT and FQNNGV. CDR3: CASSRTSASEETQYF. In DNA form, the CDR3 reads TGTGCCAGCAGCCGGACTAGCGCATCCGAAGAGACCCAGTACTTC.

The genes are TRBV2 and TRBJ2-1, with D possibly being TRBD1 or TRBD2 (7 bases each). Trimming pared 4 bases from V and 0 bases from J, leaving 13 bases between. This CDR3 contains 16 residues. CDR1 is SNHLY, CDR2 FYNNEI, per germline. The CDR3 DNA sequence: TGTGCCAGCAGTGGAGGGGGCGGGAGCTCCTACAATGAGCAGTTCTTC. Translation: CASSGGGGSSYNEQFF.

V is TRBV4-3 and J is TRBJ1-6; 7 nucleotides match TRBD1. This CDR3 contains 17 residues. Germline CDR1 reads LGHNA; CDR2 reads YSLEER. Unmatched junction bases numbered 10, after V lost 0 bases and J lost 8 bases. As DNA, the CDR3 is TGCGCCAGCAGCCAAGATCTCACAGGGGAATATGATTCACCCCTCCACTTT. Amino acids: CASSQDLTGEYDSPLHF.

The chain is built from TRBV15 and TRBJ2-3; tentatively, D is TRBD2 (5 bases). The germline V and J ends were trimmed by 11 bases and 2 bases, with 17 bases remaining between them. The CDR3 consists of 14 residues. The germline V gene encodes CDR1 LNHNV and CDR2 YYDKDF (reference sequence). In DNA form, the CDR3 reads TGTGCCGCCTCCCGGGAACATAACACAGATACGCAGTATTTT. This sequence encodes CAASREHNTDTQYF.

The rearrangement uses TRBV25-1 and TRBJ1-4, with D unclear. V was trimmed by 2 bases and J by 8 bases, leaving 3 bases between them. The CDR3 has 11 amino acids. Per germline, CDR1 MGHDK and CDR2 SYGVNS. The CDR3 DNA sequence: TGTGCCAGCAGTGAAGCGGAAAAACTGTTTTTT. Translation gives CASSEAEKLFF.

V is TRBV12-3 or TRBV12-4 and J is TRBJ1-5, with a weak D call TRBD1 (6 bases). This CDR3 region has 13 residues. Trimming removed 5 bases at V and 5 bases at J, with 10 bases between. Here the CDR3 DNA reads TGTGCCAGCAGTAAGACAGGCCATCAGCCCCAGCATTTT. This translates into CASSKTGHQPQHF.

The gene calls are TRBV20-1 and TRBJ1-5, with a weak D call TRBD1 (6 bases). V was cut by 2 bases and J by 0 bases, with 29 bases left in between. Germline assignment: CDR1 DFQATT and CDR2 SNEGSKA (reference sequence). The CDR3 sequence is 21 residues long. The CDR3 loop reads CSARTPHGRGGGKDSNQPQHF. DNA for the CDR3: TGCAGTGCTAGAACCCCCCACGGCAGGGGAGGGGGAAAGGATAGCAATCAGCCCCAGCATTTT.